Listed below are T cell receptor beta chains from one sample, sequenced in a study of T cells in localized non-small cell lung cancer. Libraries were prepared by immunoSEQ multiplex PCR; TCRdb keeps only in-frame clonotypes and omits some of them. The sample has around 5,000 clones; 35% to 40% are singletons. Sequenced material: lung tumor tissue, taken before any cancer treatment. These receptors originate from a male donor aged 60 or over with stage I squamous cell lung carcinoma. Both conserved end residues are part of each CDR3. The order of the fields is V gene, clone size, J gene, D gene, CDR3 DNA, CDR3 protein. A D gene is named only where the DNA matches it firmly. Expanded clones get a size class; other rows say once, few or many, or leave the size out.

V: TRBV7-6
size: NA
J: TRBJ2-7
D: NA
DNA: TGTGCCAGCAGCTTGACAGGAAGCTCCTACGAGCAGTACTTC
CDR3: CASSLTGSSYEQYF

V: TRBV11-3
size: few
J: TRBJ1-1
D: TRBD1
DNA: TGTGCCAGCAGCTTCTACCGGGACAGGGGGCGAGCTTTCTTT
CDR3: CASSFYRDRGRAFF

V: TRBV6-1
size: NA
J: TRBJ2-3
D: NA
DNA: TGTGCCAGCAGTGAAGCTGAGGGTACGCAGTATTTT
CDR3: CASSEAEGTQYF

V: TRBV19
size: NA
J: TRBJ2-1
D: TRBD1
DNA: TGTGCCAGTAGTACCGCGGGACAGGGGAGAAATGAGCAGTTCTTC
CDR3: CASSTAGQGRNEQFF

V: TRBV9
size: few
J: TRBJ1-5
D: NA
DNA: TGTGCCAGCAGAAACAGGGTTAGCAATCAGCCCCAGCATTTT
CDR3: CASRNRVSNQPQHF

V: TRBV14
size: NA
J: TRBJ2-1
D: NA
DNA: TGTGCCAGCAGCCAAGTGTTCGCTGTGTCTCCCTCCTACAATGAGCAGTTCTTC
CDR3: CASSQVFAVSPSYNEQFF

V: TRBV19
size: NA
J: TRBJ2-5
D: NA
DNA: TGTGCCAGTAGTATGCTCCGGGACCCGCATAGGACCCAGTACTTC
CDR3: CASSMLRDPHRTQYF

V: TRBV18
size: few
J: TRBJ2-7
D: NA
DNA: TGTGCCAGCTCACCACCGGGATCTCTCTCCTACGAGCAGTACTTC
CDR3: CASSPPGSLSYEQYF

V: TRBV30
size: NA
J: TRBJ1-2
D: NA
DNA: TGTGCCTGGAAGAGGGACGGGGATGGCTATGGCTACACCTTC
CDR3: CAWKRDGDGYGYTF

V: TRBV6-8
size: few
J: TRBJ2-7
D: TRBD1
DNA: TGTGCCATCCTCCGGACAGGGACCTACGAGCAGTACTTC
CDR3: CAILRTGTYEQYF

V: TRBV6-8
size: NA
J: TRBJ2-7
D: NA
DNA: TGTGCCAGCAGTTTCACCGGGACGGCCGAGCAGTACTTC
CDR3: CASSFTGTAEQYF

V: TRBV11-3
size: medium-sized
J: TRBJ2-5
D: TRBD2
DNA: TGTGCCAGCAGCTCAACAGGACTAGCGGGGGGGTTTGAGACCCAGTACTTC
CDR3: CASSSTGLAGGFETQYF

V: TRBV28
size: NA
J: TRBJ1-5
D: NA
DNA: TGTGCCAGCAGTTTAACGGGACCTCAGCCCCAGCATTTT
CDR3: CASSLTGPQPQHF

V: TRBV9
size: few
J: TRBJ2-1
D: TRBD1
DNA: TGTGCCAGCAGTGGACAGGGGGCGGTTGAGCAGTTCTTC
CDR3: CASSGQGAVEQFF

V: TRBV9
size: medium-sized
J: TRBJ1-1
D: TRBD1
DNA: TGTGCCAGCAGCGGGGGACAGGGGACTGAAGCTTTCTTT
CDR3: CASSGGQGTEAFF

V: TRBV6-8
size: few
J: TRBJ2-5
D: NA
DNA: TGTGCCAGCAGTTACGACTATGACCAAGAGACCCAGTACTTC
CDR3: CASSYDYDQETQYF

V: TRBV11-3
size: NA
J: TRBJ2-4
D: TRBD2
DNA: TGTGCCAGCAGCTTAGTTAGCGGGGGGTTAAACATTCAGTACTTC
CDR3: CASSLVSGGLNIQYF

V: TRBV28
size: few
J: TRBJ1-2
D: TRBD1
DNA: TGTGCCAGCCGCGGACAGGGGTCTAACTATGGCTACACCTTC
CDR3: CASRGQGSNYGYTF

V: TRBV19
size: few
J: TRBJ2-3
D: TRBD2
DNA: TGTGCCAGTAGTATTGGAGGGAGGGCAGATACGCAGTATTTT
CDR3: CASSIGGRADTQYF

V: TRBV6-4
size: NA
J: TRBJ2-7
D: NA
DNA: TGTGCCAGCAGACCACGACACTACGAGCAGTACTTC
CDR3: CASRPRHYEQYF

V: TRBV28
size: NA
J: TRBJ1-1
D: NA
DNA: TGTGCCAGCAGTTTATCTGAGGGATCAGGGGCTTTCTTT
CDR3: CASSLSEGSGAFF

V: TRBV11-3
size: few
J: TRBJ1-4
D: NA
DNA: TGTGCCAGCAGCCCACCGGGCAGCCCCAATGAAAAACTGTTTTTT
CDR3: CASSPPGSPNEKLFF

V: TRBV9
size: few
J: TRBJ2-1
D: NA
DNA: TGTGCCAGCAGCGTAGTTGGGGCCAATGAGCAGTTCTTC
CDR3: CASSVVGANEQFF

V: TRBV30
size: few
J: TRBJ2-7
D: TRBD2
DNA: TGTGCCTGGAGTGTAGCTAGCGGGGGCAAAACCTACGAGCAGTACTTC
CDR3: CAWSVASGGKTYEQYF

V: TRBV9
size: NA
J: TRBJ2-1
D: NA
DNA: TGTGCCAGCAGCGTAGATGGATTAGCGGCTAATGAGCAGTTCTTC
CDR3: CASSVDGLAANEQFF

V: TRBV6-7
size: NA
J: TRBJ2-1
D: TRBD2
DNA: TGTGCCAGCAGTTCCCCCCTTAGCGGGGGGGCCTACAATGAGCAGTTCTTC
CDR3: CASSSPLSGGAYNEQFF

V: TRBV6-8
size: NA
J: TRBJ1-5
D: TRBD1
DNA: TGTGCCAGCAGGCCCCGACAGGGATATCAGCCCCAGCATTTT
CDR3: CASRPRQGYQPQHF

V: TRBV11-3
size: few
J: TRBJ2-7
D: TRBD1
DNA: TGTGCCAGCAGCCCTGCCGGACAGGACTACGAGCAGTACTTC
CDR3: CASSPAGQDYEQYF

V: TRBV11-3
size: medium-sized
J: TRBJ2-5
D: NA
DNA: TGTGCCAGCAGCTTCAATAGGGGCGCGCGGCAAGAGACCCAGTACTTC
CDR3: CASSFNRGARQETQYF

V: TRBV6-8
size: NA
J: TRBJ1-3
D: TRBD1
DNA: TGTGCCAGCAGTCACGGGACAGGGTTCTCTGGAAACACCATATATTTT
CDR3: CASSHGTGFSGNTIYF

V: TRBV14
size: NA
J: TRBJ2-1
D: NA
DNA: TGTGCCAGCAGCCAATTAGTTCGCTCCTACAATGAGCAGTTCTTC
CDR3: CASSQLVRSYNEQFF

V: TRBV30
size: NA
J: TRBJ1-2
D: NA
DNA: TGTGCCTGGAGGGCAGAGTCCTATGGCTACACCTTC
CDR3: CAWRAESYGYTF

V: TRBV6-8
size: NA
J: TRBJ1-1
D: NA
DNA: TGTGCCAGCAGTTACCTCCCGGGGCAGAAGAACACTGAAGCTTTCTTT
CDR3: CASSYLPGQKNTEAFF

V: TRBV15
size: NA
J: TRBJ1-4
D: TRBD1
DNA: TGTGCCACCAGCAGAGATTACAGGGGAGCCGGTGAAAAACTGTTTTTT
CDR3: CATSRDYRGAGEKLFF

V: TRBV12-2
size: few
J: TRBJ1-4
D: NA
DNA: TGTGCAAGTCGCTTAGTCGGGACAGCAACTAATGAAAAACTGTTTTTT
CDR3: CASRLVGTATNEKLFF

V: TRBV6-9
size: few
J: TRBJ2-5
D: NA
DNA: TGTGCCAGCAGCCGGTGGGGCGGGGAGACCCAGTACTTC
CDR3: CASSRWGGETQYF

V: TRBV9
size: medium-sized
J: TRBJ1-6
D: TRBD1
DNA: TGTGCCAGCAGCCGACAGGGAAGTTCACCCCTCCACTTT
CDR3: CASSRQGSSPLHF

V: TRBV6-8
size: NA
J: TRBJ2-3
D: NA
DNA: TGTGCCAGCAGTTACTCGGCTAGAGATACGCAGTATTTT
CDR3: CASSYSARDTQYF

V: TRBV5-1
size: NA
J: TRBJ2-3
D: NA
DNA: TGCGCCAGCAGCTTGGGCCAGGATAGCACAGATACGCAGTATTTT
CDR3: CASSLGQDSTDTQYF

V: TRBV9
size: NA
J: TRBJ1-3
D: NA
DNA: TGTGCCAGCAGCCTTTTGGGACAAGGAAACACCATATATTTT
CDR3: CASSLLGQGNTIYF

V: TRBV29-1
size: NA
J: TRBJ1-3
D: NA
DNA: TGCAGCGTTGCAGGACTTCCATCCCTCTCTGGAAACACCATATATTTT
CDR3: CSVAGLPSLSGNTIYF

V: TRBV6-8
size: few
J: TRBJ1-6
D: TRBD1
DNA: TGTGCCAGCAGTTACGAGGCGCCAGGGGGCGCACCCCTCCACTTT
CDR3: CASSYEAPGGAPLHF

V: TRBV19
size: once
J: TRBJ1-1
D: TRBD1
DNA: TGTGCCAGTAGTAGGACAGGGGGCAAGGTTGAAGCTTTCTTT
CDR3: CASSRTGGKVEAFF

V: TRBV28
size: NA
J: TRBJ1-1
D: TRBD1
DNA: TGTGCCAGCAGTTCCCAACAGGGGGACACTGAAGCTTTCTTT
CDR3: CASSSQQGDTEAFF

V: TRBV11-3
size: few
J: TRBJ1-4
D: NA
DNA: TGTGCCAGCAGCTTCGCGGCGGGCAAAGGAAAACTGTTTTTT
CDR3: CASSFAAGKGKLFF

V: TRBV11-3
size: few
J: TRBJ1-3
D: NA
DNA: TGTGCCAGCAGCCCCAACAGCTACGCTGGAAACACCATATATTTT
CDR3: CASSPNSYAGNTIYF